This T cell receptor beta chain was sequenced in a study of CD8 T cells in ankylosing spondylitis. In this sample, this clonotype turned up many times. Its specificity is not known. Whole-study findings and limits: Blood from ankylosing spondylitis patients appeared to carry a characteristic roughly 8-variant TCR beta motif.

V shed 6 bases and J shed 4 bases, with 13 bases lying between them. Germline V gene data show CDR1 as DFQATT and CDR2 as SNEGSKA (reference sequence). CDR3 length: 13 amino acids. Each CDR3 protein gets one entry after TCRdb re-called the 5' RACE reads with MiXCR. Of about 160,000 distinct CDR3 sequences in the sample, about a sixth were seen once. The V and J genes are TRBV20-1 and TRBJ1-5, with D tentatively TRBD1 (5 bases). The sequenced sample consisted of blood, either unsorted or a sorted T cell fraction (not recorded which). This receptor was obtained from a male donor with ankylosing spondylitis or in good health (not recorded which). The CDR3 DNA is TGCAGTGCCGATGACAGTAAGAATCAGCCCCAGCATTTT. Its translation: CSADDSKNQPQHF.